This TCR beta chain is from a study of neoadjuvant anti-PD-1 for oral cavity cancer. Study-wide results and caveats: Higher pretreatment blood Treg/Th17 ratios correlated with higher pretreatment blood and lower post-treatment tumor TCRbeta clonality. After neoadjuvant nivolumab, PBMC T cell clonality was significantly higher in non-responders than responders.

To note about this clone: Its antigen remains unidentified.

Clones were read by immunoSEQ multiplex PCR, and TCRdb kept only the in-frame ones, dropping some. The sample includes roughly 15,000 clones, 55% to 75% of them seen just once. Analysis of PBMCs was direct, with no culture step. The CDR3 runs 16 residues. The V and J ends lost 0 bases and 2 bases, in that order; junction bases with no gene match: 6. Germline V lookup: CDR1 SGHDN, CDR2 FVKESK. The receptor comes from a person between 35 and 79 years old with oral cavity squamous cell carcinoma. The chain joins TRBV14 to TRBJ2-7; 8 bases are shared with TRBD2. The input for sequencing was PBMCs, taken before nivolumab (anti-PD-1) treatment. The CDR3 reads CASSQEKTSAPYEQYF. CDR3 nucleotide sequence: TGTGCCAGCAGCCAAGAGAAGACTAGCGCTCCCTACGAGCAGTACTTC.